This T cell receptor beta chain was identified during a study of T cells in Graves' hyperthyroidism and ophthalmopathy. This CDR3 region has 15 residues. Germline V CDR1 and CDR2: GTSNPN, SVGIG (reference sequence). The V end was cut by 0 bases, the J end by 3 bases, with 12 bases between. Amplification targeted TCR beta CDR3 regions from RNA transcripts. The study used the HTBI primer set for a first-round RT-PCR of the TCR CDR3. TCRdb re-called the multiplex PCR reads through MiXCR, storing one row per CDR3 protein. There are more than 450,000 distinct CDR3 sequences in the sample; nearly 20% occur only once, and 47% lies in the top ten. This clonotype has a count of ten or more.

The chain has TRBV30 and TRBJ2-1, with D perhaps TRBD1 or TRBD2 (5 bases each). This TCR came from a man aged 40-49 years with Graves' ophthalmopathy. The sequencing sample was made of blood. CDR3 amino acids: CAWSVLGDRYNEQFF. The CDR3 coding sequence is TGTGCCTGGAGTGTCCTCGGGGACCGCTACAATGAGCAGTTCTTC.